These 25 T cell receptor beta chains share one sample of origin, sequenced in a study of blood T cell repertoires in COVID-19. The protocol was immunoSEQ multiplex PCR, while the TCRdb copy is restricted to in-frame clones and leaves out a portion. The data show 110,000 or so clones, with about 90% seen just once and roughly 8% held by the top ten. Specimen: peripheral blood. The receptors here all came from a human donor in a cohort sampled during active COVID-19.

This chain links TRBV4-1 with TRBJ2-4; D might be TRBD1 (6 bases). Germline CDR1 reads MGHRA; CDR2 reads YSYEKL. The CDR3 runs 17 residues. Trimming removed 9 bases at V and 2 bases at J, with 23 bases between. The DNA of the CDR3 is TGCGCCAGGGAAGGGTTTACAGGGAGAAAACCCAAAAACATTCAGTACTTC. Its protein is CAREGFTGRKPKNIQYF.

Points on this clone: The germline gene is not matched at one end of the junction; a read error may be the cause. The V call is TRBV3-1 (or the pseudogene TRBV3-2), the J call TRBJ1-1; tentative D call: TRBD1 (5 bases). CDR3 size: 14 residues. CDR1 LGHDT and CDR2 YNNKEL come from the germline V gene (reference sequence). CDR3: CASSQRGRGDRRIF. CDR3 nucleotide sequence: TGTGCCAGCAGCCAAAGAGGCCGGGGGGACCGTCGGATCTTT.

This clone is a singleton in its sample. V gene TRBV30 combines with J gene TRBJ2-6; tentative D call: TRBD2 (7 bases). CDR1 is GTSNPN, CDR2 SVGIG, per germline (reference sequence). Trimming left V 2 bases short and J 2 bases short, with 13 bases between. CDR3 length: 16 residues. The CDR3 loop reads CAWSRGGFPGANVLTF. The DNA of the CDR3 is TGTGCCTGGAGTAGGGGGGGTTTCCCTGGGGCCAACGTCCTGACTTTC.

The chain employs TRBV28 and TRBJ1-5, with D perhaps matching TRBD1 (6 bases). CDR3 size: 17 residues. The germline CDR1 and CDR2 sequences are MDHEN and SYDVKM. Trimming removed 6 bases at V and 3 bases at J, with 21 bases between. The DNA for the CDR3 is TGTGCCAGCAGCTGGGCCCCGGGACAACTAGTCAATCAGCCCCAGCATTTT. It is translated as CASSWAPGQLVNQPQHF.

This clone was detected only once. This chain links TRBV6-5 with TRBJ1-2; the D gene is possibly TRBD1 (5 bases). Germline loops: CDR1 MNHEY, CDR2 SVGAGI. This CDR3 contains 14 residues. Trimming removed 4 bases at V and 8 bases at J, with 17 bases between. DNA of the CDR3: TGTGCCAGCAGTTTGAATAGGCGACAGCAAGGCTACACCTTC. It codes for CASSLNRRQQGYTF.

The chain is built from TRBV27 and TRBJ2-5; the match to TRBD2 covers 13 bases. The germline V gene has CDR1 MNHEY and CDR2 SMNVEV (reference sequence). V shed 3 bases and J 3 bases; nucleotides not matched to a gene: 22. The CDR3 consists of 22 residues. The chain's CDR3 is CASSFIRLAGGRIPRPEETQYF. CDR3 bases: TGTGCCAGCAGTTTCATAAGACTAGCGGGAGGACGGATACCTCGGCCCGAAGAGACCCAGTACTTC.

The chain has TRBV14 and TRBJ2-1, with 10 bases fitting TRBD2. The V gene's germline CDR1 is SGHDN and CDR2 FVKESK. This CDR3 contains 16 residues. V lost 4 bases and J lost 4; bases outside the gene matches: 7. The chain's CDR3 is CASSRWIAGGYNEQFF. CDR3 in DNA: TGTGCCAGCAGCCGCTGGATAGCGGGGGGTTACAATGAGCAGTTCTTC.

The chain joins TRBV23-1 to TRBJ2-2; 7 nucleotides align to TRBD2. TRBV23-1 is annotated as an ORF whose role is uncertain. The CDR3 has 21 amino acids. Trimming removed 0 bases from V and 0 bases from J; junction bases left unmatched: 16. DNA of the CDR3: TGCGCCAGCAGTCAATCGAGGGAAGCGGGGATCAGAAACGCGAACACCGGGGAGCTGTTTTTT. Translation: CASSQSREAGIRNANTGELFF.

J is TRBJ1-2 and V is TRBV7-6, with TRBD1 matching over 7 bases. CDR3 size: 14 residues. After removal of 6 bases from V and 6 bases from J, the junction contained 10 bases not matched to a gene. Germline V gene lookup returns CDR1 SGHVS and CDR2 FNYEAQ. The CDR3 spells CASSRRDSPNGYTF. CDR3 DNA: TGTGCCAGCAGTCGGAGGGACAGCCCGAATGGCTACACCTTC.

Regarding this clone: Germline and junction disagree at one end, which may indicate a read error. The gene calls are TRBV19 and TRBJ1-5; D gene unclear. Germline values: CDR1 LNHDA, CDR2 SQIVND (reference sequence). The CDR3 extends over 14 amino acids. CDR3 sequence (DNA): TGTGCCAGTAGTATGTCCGATAGCAACCAGCCCCAGCATTTT. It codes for CASSMSDSNQPQHF.

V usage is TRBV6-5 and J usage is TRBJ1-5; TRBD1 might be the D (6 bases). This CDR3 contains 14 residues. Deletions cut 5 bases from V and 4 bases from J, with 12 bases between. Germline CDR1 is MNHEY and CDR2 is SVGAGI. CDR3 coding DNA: TGTGCCAGCAGTCGGATAGGGGGAAATCAGCCCCAGCATTTT. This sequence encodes CASSRIGGNQPQHF.

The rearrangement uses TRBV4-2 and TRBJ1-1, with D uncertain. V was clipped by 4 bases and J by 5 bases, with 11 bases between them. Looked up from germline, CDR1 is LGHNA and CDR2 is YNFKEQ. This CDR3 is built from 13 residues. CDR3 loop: CASSRKGATEAFF. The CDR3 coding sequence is TGTGCCAGCAGCCGAAAGGGAGCTACTGAAGCTTTCTTT.

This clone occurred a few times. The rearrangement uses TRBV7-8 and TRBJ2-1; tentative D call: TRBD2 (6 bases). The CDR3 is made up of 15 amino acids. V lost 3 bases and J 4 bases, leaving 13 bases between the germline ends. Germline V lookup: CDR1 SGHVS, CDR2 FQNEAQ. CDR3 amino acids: CASSFRGAGYNEQFF. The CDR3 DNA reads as TGTGCCAGCAGCTTTAGAGGGGCGGGATACAATGAGCAGTTCTTC.

The CDR3 loop is CASSTEQNSPLHF. CDR3 DNA sequence: TGTGCCAGTTCGACCGAACAGAATTCACCCCTCCACTTT. The chain uses TRBV25-1 and TRBJ1-6, with D unresolved. CDR1 and CDR2 from the germline V gene are MGHDK and SYGVNS. The CDR3 has 13 amino acids. Trimming removed 9 bases from V and 7 bases from J, with 13 bases in between. The full variable domain, completed using reference TRBV25-1 and TRBJ1-6, is EADIYQTPRYLVIGTGKKITLECSQTMGHDKMYWYQQDPGMELHLIHYSYGVNSTEKGDLSSESTVSRIRTEHFPLTLESARPSHTSQYLCASSTEQNSPLHFGNGTRLTVT.

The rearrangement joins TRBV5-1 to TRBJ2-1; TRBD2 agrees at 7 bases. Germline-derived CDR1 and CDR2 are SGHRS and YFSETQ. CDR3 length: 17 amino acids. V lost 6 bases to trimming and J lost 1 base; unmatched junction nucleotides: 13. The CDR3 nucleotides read TGCGCCAGCACCCTGGAAGGGGCGGGAGTGTCCTACAATGAGCAGTTCTTC. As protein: CASTLEGAGVSYNEQFF.

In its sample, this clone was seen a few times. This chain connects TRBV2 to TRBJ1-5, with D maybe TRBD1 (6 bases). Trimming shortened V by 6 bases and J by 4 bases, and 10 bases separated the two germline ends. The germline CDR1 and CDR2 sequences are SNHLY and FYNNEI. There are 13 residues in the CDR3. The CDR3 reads CASSGQSNQPQHF. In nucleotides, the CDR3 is TGTGCCAGCAGCGGACAGAGTAATCAGCCCCAGCATTTT.

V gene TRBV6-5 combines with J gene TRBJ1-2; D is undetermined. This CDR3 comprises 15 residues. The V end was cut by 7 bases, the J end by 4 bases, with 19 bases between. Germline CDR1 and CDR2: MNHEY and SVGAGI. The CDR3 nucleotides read TGTGCCAGCACCGAGGGCCTACCGGTCGTCTATGGCTACACCTTC. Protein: CASTEGLPVVYGYTF.

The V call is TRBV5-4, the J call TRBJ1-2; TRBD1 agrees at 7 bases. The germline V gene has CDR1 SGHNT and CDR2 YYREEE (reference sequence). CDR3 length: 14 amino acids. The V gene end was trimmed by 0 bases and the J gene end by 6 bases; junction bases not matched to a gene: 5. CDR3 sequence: CASSLVDREHGYTF. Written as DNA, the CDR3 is TGTGCCAGCAGCTTGGTCGACAGGGAACATGGCTACACCTTC.

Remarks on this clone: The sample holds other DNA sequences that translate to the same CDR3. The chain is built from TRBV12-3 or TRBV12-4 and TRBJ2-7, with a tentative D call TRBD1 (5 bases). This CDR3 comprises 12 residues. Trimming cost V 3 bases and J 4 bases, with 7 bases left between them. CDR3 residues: CASSFQGYEQYF. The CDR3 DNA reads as TGTGCCAGCAGTTTCCAGGGATACGAGCAGTACTTC.

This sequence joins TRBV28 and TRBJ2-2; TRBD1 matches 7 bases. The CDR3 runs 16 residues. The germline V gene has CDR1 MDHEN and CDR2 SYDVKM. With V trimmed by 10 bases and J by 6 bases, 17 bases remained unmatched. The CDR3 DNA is TGTGCCATCCCGTCGGGGTCTAGGGGGCGAGCCGGGGAGCTGTTTTTT. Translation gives CAIPSGSRGRAGELFF.

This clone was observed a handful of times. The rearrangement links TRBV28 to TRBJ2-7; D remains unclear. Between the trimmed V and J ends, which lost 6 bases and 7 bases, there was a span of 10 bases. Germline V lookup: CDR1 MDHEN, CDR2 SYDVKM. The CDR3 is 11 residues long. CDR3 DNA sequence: TGTGCCAGCAGACTAAGCGCAGAGCAGTACTTC. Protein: CASRLSAEQYF.

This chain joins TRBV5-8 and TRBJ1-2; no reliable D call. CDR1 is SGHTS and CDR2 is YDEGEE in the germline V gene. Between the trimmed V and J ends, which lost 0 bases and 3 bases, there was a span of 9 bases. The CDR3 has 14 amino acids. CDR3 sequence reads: CASSLVGADYGYTF. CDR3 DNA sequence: TGTGCCAGCAGCTTGGTGGGAGCGGACTATGGCTACACCTTC.

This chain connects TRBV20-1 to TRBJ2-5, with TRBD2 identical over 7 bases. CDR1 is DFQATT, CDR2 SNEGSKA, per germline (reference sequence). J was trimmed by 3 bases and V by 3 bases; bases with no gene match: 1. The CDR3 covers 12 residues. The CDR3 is CSASLAEETQYF. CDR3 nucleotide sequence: TGCAGTGCTAGTCTAGCGGAAGAGACCCAGTACTTC.

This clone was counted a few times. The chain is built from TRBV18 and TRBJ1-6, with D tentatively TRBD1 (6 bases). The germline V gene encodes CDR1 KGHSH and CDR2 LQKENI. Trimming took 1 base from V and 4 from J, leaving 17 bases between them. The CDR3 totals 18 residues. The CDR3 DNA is TGTGCCAGCTCACCACAAGCCACGGACAGAACTTATAATTCACCCCTCCACTTT. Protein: CASSPQATDRTYNSPLHF.

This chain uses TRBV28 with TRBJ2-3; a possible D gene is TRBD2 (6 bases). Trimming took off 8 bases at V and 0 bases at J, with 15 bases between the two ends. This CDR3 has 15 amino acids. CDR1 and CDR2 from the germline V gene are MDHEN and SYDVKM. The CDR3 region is CASRSGTYSTDTQYF. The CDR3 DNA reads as TGTGCCAGCCGCTCCGGGACTTATAGCACAGATACGCAGTATTTT.